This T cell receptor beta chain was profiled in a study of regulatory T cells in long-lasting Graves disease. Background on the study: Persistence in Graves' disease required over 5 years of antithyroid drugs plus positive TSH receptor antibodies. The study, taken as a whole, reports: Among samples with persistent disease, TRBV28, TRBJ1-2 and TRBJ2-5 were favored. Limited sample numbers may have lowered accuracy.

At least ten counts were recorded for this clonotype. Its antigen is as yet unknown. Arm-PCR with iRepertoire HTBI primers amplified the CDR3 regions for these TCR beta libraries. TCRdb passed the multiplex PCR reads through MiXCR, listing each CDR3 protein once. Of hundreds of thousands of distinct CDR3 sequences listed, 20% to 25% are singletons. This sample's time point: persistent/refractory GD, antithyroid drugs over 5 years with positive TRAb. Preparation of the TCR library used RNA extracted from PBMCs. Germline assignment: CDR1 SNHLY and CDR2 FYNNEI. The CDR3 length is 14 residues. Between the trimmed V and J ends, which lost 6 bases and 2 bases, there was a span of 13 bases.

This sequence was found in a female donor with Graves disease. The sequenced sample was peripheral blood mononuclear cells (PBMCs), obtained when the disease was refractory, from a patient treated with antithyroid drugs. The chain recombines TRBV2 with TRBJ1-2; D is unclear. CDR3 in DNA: TGTGCCAGCAGGGCAACTGGACGGAACTATGGCTACACCTTC. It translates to CASRATGRNYGYTF.